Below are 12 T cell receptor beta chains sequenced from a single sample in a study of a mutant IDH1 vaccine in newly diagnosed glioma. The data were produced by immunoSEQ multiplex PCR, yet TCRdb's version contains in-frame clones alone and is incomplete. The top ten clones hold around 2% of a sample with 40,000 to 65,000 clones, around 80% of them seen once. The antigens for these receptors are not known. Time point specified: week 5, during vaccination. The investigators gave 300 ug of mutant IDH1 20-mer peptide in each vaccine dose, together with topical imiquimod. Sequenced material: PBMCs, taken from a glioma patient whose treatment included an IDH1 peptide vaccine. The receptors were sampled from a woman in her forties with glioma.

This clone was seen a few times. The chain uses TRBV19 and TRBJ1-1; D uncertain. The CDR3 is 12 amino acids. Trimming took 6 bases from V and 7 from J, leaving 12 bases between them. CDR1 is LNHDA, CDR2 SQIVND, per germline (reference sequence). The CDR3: CASSRWAGEAFF. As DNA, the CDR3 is TGTGCCAGTAGCCGTTGGGCGGGTGAAGCTTTCTTT.

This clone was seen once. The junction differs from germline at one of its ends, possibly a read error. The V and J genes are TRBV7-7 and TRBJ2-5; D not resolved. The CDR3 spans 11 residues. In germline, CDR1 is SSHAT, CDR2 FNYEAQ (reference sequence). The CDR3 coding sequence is TGTGCTAGCAGCAACCAAGAGACCCAGTACTTC. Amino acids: CASSNQETQYF.

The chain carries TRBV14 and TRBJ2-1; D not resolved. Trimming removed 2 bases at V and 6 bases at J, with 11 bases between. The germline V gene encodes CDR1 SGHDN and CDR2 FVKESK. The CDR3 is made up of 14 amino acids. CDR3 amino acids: CASSQLVSANEQFF. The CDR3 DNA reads TGTGCCAGCAGCCAACTCGTCTCGGCCAATGAGCAGTTCTTC.

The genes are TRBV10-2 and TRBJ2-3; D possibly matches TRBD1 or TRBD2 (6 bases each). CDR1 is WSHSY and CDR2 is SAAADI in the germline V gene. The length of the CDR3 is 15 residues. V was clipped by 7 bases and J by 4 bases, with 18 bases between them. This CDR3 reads CASTIQGGQPDTQYF. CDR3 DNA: TGCGCCAGCACCATACAGGGAGGCCAGCCAGATACGCAGTATTTT.

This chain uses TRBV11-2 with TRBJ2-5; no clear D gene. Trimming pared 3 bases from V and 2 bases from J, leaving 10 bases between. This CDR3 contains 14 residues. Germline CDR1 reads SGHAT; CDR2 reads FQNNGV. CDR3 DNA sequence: TGTGCCAGCAGCTTCCGAGCAGTACAAGAGACCCAGTACTTC. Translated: CASSFRAVQETQYF.

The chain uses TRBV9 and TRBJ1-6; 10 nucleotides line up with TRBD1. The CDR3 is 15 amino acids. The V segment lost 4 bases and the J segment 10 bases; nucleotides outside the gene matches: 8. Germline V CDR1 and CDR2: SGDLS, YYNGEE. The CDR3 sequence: CASSFTRDRGSPLHF. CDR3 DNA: TGTGCCAGCAGCTTCACCCGGGACAGGGGATCACCCCTCCACTTT. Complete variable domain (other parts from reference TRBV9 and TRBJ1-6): DSGVTQTPKHLITATGQRVTLRCSPRSGDLSVYWYQQSLDQGLQFLIQYYNGEERAKGNILERFSAQQFPDLHSELNLSSLELGDSALYFCASSFTRDRGSPLHFGNGTRLTVT.

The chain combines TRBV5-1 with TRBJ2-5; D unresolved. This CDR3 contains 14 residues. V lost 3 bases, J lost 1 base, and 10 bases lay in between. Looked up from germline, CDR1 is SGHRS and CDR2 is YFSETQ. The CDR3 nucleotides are TGCGCCAGCAGCTCGTACGACCCCCAAGAGACCCAGTACTTC. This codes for CASSSYDPQETQYF.

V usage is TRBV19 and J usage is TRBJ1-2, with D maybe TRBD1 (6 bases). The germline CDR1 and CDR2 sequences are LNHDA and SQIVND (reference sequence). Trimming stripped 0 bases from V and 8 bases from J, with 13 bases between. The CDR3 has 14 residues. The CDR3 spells CASSIEQGRSGYTF. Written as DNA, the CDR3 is TGTGCCAGTAGTATAGAACAGGGCAGGTCAGGCTACACCTTC. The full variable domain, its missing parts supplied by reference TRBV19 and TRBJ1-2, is DGGITQSPKYLFRKEGQNVTLSCEQNLNHDAMYWYRQDPGQGLRLIYYSQIVNDFQKGDIAEGYSVSREKKESFPLTVTSAQKNPTAFYLCASSIEQGRSGYTFGSGTRLTVV.

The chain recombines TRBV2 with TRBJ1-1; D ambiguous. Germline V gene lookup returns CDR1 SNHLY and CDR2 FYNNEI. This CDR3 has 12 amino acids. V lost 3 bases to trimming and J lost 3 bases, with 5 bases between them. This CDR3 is CASSEGDTEAFF. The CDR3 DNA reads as TGTGCCAGCAGTGAGGGTGACACTGAAGCTTTCTTT.

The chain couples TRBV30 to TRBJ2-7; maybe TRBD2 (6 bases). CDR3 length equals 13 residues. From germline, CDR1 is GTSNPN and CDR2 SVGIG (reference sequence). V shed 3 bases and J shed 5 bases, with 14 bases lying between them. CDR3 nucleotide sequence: TGTGCCTGGAGCGGGACTCCCAGGGACGAGCAGTACTTC. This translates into CAWSGTPRDEQYF.

DNA of the CDR3: TGTGCCAGCAGGGTCGAAGAGGGGTACCCCTACGAGCAGTACTTC. Its translation: CASRVEEGYPYEQYF. J is TRBJ2-7 and V is TRBV7-9; either TRBD1 or TRBD2 may supply D (5 bases each). Germline V gene data show CDR1 as SEHNR and CDR2 as FQNEAQ (reference sequence). The CDR3 has 15 amino acids. Trimming pared 6 bases from V and 2 bases from J, leaving 17 bases between.

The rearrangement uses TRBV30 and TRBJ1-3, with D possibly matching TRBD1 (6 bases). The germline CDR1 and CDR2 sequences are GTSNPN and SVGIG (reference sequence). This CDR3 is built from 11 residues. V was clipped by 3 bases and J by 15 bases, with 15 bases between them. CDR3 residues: CAWSGDNRPYF. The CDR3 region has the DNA TGTGCCTGGAGCGGGGACAATAGGCCATATTTT. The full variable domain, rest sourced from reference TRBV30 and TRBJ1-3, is SQTIHQWPATLVQPVGSPLSLECTVEGTSNPNLYWYRQAAGRGLQLLFYSVGIGQISSEVPQNLSASRPQDRQFILSSKKLLLSDSGFYLCAWSGDNRPYFGEGSWLTVV.